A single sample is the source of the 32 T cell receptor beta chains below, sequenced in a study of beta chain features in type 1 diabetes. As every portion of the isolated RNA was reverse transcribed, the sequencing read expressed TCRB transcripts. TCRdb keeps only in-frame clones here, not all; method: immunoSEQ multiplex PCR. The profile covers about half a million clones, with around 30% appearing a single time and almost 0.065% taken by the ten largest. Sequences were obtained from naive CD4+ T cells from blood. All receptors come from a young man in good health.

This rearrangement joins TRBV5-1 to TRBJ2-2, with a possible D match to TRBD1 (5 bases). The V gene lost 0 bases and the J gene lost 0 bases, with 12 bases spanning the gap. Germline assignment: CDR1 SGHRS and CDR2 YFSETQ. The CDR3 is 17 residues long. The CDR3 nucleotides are TGCGCCAGCAGCTTGGACCCCCAGGGATCGAACACCGGGGAGCTGTTTTTT. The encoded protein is CASSLDPQGSNTGELFF.

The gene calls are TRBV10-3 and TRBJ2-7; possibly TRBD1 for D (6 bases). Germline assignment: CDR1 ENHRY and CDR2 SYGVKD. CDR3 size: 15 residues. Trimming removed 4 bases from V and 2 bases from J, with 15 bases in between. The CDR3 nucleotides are TGTGCCATCAGTGTTACAGGGATAAGCCCCTACGAGCAGTACTTC. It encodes CAISVTGISPYEQYF.

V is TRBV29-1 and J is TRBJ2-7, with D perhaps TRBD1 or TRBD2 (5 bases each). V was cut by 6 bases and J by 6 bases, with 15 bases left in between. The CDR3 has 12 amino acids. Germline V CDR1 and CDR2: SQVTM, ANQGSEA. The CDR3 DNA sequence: TGCAGCGTGGCAGGGCGGGCTCCCGAGCAGTACTTC. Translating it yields CSVAGRAPEQYF.

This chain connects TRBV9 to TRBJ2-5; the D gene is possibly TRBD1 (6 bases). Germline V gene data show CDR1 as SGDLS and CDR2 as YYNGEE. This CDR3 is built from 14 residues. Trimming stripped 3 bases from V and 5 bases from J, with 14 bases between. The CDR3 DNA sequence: TGTGCCAGCAGCGGTGGGGGCCCTGAGGAGACCCAGTACTTC. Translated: CASSGGGPEETQYF.

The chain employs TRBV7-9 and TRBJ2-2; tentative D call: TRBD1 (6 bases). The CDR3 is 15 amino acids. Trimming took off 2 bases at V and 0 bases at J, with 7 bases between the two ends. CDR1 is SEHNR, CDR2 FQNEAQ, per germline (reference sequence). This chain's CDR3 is CASSLRTANTGELFF. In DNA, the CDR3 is TGTGCCAGCAGCTTAAGGACAGCGAACACCGGGGAGCTGTTTTTT.

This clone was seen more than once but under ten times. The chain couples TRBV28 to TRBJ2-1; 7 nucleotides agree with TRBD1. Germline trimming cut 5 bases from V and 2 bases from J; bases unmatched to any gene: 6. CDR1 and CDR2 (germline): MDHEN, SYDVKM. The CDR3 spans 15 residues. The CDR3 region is CASSPPGGTYNEQFF. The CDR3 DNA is TGTGCCAGCAGTCCACCAGGGGGTACCTACAATGAGCAGTTCTTC.

This CDR3 reads CASRQETQYF. CDR3 DNA sequence: TGCGCCAGCAGACAAGAGACCCAGTACTTC. The chain couples TRBV23-1 to TRBJ2-5, with D hard to call. TRBV23-1 is annotated as an ORF whose role is uncertain. The CDR3 covers 10 residues. V was cut by 6 bases and J by 2 bases, with 1 base left in between.

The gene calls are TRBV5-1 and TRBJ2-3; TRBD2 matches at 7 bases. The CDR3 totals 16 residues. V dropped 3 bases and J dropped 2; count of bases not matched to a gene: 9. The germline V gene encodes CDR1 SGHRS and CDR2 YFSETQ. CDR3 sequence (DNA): TGCGCCAGCAGCTCGGCCGGGCTAGCGGCCACAGATACGCAGTATTTT. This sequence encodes CASSSAGLAATDTQYF.

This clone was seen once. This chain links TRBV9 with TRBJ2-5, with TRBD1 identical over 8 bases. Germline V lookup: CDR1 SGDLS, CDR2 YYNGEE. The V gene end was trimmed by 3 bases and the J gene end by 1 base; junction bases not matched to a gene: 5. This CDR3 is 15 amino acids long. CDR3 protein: CASSAYRGFQETQYF. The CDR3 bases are TGTGCCAGCAGCGCCTACAGGGGGTTCCAAGAGACCCAGTACTTC.

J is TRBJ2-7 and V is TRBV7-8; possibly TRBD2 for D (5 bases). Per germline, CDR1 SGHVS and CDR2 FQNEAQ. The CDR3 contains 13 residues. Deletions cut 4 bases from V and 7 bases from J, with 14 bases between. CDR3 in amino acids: CASSSTPGGEQYF. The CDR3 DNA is TGTGCCAGCAGCTCAACACCCGGCGGGGAGCAGTACTTC.

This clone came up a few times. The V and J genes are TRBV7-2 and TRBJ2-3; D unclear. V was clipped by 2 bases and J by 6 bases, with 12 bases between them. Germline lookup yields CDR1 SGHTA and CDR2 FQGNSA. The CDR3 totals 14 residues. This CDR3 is CASSLSRPEDTQYF. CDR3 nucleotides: TGTGCCAGCAGCTTAAGTCGCCCCGAGGATACGCAGTATTTT.

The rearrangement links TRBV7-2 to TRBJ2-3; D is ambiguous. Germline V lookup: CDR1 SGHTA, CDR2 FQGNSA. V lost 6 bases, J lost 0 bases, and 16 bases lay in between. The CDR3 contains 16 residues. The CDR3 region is CASSSQIGRSTDTQYF. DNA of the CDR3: TGTGCCAGCAGTTCTCAGATTGGGCGGAGCACAGATACGCAGTATTTT.

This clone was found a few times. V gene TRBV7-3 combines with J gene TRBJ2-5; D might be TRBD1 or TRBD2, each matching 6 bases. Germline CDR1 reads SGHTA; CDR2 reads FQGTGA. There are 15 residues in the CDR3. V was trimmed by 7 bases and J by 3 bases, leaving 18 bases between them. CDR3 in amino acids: CASNRHEGGKETQYF. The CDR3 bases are TGTGCCAGCAACCGGCACGAGGGGGGTAAAGAGACCCAGTACTTC.

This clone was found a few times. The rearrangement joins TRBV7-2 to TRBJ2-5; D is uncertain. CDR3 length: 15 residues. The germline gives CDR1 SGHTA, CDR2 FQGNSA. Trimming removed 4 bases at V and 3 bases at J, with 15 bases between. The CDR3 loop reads CASSSLWATKETQYF. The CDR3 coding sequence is TGTGCCAGCAGCTCTCTATGGGCCACCAAAGAGACCCAGTACTTC. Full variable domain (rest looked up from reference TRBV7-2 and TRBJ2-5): GAGVSQSPSNKVTEKGKDVELRCDPISGHTALYWYRQSLGQGLEFLIYFQGNSAPDKSGLPSDRFSAERTGGSVSTLTIQRTQQEDSAVYLCASSSLWATKETQYFGPGTRLLVL.

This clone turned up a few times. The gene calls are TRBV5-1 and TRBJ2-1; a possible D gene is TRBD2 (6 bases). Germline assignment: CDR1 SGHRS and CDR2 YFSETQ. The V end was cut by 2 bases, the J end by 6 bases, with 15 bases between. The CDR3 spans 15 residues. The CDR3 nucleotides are TGCGCCAGCAGCTTCCAGCCGGGAGCCTTCAATGAGCAGTTCTTC. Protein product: CASSFQPGAFNEQFF.

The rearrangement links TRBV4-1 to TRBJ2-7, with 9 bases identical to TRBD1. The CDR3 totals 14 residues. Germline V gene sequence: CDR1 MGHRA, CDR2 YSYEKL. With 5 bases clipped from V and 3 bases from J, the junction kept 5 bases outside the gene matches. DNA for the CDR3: TGCGCCAGCAGCGCGCCGGGACAGGGCTACGAGCAGTACTTC. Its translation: CASSAPGQGYEQYF.

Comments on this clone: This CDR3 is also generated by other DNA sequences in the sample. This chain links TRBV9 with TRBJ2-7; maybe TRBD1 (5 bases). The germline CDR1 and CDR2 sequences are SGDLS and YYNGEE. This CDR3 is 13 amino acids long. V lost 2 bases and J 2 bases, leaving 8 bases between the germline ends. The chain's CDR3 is CASSVGLTYEQYF. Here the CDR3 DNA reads TGTGCCAGCAGCGTGGGGCTAACCTACGAGCAGTACTTC.

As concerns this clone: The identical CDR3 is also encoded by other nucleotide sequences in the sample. The CDR3 bases are TGTGCCAGCAGCTTTGCGGGAAATCAGCCCCAGCATTTT. Protein product: CASSFAGNQPQHF. The chain combines TRBV7-9 with TRBJ1-5; D remains unclear. The CDR3 extends over 13 amino acids. Germline CDR1 reads SEHNR; CDR2 reads FQNEAQ (reference sequence). The ends were cut back, 3 bases at V and 4 bases at J, with 7 bases in the middle.

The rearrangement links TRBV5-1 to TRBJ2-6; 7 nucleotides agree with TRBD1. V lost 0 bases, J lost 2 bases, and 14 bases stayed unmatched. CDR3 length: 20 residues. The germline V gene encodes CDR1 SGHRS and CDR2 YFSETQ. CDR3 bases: TGCGCCAGCAGCTTGGAGGCGTTGGGACAGCGATTCACTGGGGCCAACGTCCTGACTTTC. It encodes CASSLEALGQRFTGANVLTF.

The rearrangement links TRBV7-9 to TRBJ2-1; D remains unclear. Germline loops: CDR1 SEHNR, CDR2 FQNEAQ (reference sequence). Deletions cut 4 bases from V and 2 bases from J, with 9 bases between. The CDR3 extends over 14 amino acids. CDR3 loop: CASSSEVTYNEQFF. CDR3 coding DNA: TGTGCCAGCAGCTCCGAGGTGACCTACAATGAGCAGTTCTTC. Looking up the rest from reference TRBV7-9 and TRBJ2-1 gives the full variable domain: DTGVSQNPRHKITKRGQNVTFRCDPISEHNRLYWYRQTLGQGPEFLTYFQNEAQLEKSRLLSDRFSAERPKGSFSTLEIQRTEQGDSAMYLCASSSEVTYNEQFFGPGTRLTVL.

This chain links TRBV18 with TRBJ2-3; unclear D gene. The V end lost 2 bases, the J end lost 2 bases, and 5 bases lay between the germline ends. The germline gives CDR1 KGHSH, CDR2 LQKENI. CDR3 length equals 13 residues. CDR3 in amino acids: CASSPGVTDTQYF. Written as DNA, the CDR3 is TGTGCCAGCTCACCAGGGGTCACAGATACGCAGTATTTT.

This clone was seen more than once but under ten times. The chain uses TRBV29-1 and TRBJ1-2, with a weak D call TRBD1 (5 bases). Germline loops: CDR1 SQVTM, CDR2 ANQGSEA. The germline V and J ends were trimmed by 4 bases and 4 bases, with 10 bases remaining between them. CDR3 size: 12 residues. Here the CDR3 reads CSVVTGLYGYTF. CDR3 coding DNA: TGCAGCGTTGTCACGGGACTCTATGGCTACACCTTC.

This CDR3 reads CSVEENSNQPQHF. The DNA for the CDR3 is TGCAGCGTTGAGGAAAATAGCAATCAGCCCCAGCATTTT. The chain couples TRBV29-1 to TRBJ1-5; D is unclear. Trimming pared 3 bases from V and 0 bases from J, leaving 6 bases between. The CDR3 has 13 residues. CDR1 is SQVTM, CDR2 ANQGSEA, per germline.

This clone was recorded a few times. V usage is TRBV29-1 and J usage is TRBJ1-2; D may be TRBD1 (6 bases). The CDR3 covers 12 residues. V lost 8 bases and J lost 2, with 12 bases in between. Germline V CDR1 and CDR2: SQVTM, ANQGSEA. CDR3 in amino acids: CSSGGLNYGYTF. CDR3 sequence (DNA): TGCAGCTCCGGGGGCTTGAACTATGGCTACACCTTC.

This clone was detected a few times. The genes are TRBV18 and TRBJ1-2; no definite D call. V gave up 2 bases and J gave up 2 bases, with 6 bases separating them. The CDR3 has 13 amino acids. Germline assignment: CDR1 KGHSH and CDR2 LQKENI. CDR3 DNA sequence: TGTGCCAGCTCACCAGAAGGGAACTATGGCTACACCTTC. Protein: CASSPEGNYGYTF. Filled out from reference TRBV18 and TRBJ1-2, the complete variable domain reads NAGVMQNPRHLVRRRGQEARLRCSPMKGHSHVYWYRQLPEEGLKFMVYLQKENIIDESGMPKERFSAEFPKEGPSILRIQQVVRGDSAAYFCASSPEGNYGYTFGSGTRLTVV.

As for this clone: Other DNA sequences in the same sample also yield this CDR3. This CDR3 reads CASSLEGEKLFF. The CDR3 coding sequence is TGTGCCAGCAGCTTAGAGGGGGAAAAACTGTTTTTT. The V call is TRBV7-2, the J call TRBJ1-4; possible D gene TRBD1, 5 bases. CDR3 size: 12 residues. Trimming took 1 base from V and 8 from J, leaving 5 bases between them. Germline CDR1 and CDR2: SGHTA and FQGNSA.

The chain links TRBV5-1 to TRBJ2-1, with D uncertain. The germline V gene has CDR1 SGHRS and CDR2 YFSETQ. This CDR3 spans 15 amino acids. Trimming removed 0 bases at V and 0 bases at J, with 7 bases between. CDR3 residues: CASSLGIGSYNEQFF. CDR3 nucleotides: TGCGCCAGCAGCTTGGGCATTGGCTCCTACAATGAGCAGTTCTTC.

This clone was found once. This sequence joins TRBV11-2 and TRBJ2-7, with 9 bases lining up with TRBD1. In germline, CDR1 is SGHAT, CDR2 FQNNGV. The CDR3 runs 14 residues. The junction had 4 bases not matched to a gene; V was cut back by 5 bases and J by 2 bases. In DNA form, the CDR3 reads TGTGCCAGCAGCGCCGGGACAGGGCCCTACGAGCAGTACTTC. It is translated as CASSAGTGPYEQYF.

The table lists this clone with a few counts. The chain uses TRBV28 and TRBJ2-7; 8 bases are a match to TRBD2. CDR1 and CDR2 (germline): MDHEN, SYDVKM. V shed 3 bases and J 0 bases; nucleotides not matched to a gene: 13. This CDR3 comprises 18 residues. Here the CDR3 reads CASSFIPSGPFSSYEQYF. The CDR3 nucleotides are TGTGCCAGCAGTTTCATCCCTAGCGGGCCTTTCAGCTCCTACGAGCAGTACTTC.

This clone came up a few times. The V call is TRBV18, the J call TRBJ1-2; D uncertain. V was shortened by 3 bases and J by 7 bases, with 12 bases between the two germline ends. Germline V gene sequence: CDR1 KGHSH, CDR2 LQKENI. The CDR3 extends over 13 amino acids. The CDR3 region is CASSPGVPSGYTF. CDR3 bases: TGTGCCAGCTCACCTGGGGTCCCCTCTGGCTACACCTTC.

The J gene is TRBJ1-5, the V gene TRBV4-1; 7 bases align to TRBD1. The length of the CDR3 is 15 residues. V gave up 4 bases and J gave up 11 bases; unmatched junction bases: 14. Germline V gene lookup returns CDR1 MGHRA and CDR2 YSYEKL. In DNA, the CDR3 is TGCGCCAGCAGCCCTGCTCGGACAGGTAGGGAGGCCCAGCATTTT. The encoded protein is CASSPARTGREAQHF.

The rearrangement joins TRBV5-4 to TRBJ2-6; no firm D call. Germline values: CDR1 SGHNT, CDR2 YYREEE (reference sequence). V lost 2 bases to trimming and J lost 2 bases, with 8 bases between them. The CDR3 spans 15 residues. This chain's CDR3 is CASSLWVAGANVLTF. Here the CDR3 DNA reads TGTGCCAGCAGCTTATGGGTGGCTGGGGCCAACGTCCTGACTTTC.